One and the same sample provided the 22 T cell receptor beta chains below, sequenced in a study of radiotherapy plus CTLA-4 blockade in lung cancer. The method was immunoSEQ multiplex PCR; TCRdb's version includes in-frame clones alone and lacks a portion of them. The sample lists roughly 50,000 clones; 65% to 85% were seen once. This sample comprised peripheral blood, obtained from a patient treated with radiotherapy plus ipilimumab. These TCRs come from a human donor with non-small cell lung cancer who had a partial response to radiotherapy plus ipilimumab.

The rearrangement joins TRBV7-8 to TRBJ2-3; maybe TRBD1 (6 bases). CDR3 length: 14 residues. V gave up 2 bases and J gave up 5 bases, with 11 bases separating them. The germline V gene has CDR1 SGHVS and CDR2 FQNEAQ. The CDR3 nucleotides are TGTGCCAGCAGCTTATCCCAGGGGCAAGATACGCAGTATTTT. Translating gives CASSLSQGQDTQYF.

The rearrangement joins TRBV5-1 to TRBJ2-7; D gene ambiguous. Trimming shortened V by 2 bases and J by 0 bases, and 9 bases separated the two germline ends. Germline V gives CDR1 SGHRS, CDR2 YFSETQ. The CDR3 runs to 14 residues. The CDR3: CASSLSVSSYEQYF. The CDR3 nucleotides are TGCGCCAGCAGCTTATCGGTTAGCTCCTACGAGCAGTACTTC.

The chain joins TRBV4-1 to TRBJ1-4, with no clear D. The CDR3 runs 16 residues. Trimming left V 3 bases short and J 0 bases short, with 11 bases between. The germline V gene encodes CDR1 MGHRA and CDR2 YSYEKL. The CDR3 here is CASSQPHRATNEKLFF. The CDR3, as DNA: TGCGCCAGCAGCCAGCCCCACCGGGCAACTAATGAAAAACTGTTTTTT.

In DNA, the CDR3 is TGTGCCAGCAGCCGGAACCGGGACAGGGGACCCTACGAGCAGTACTTC. It specifies CASSRNRDRGPYEQYF. This chain connects TRBV7-9 to TRBJ2-7; 10 nucleotides align to TRBD1. The V gene end was trimmed by 5 bases and the J gene end by 2 bases; junction bases not matched to a gene: 9. This CDR3 is built from 16 residues. CDR1 and CDR2 from the germline V gene are SEHNR and FQNEAQ (reference sequence).

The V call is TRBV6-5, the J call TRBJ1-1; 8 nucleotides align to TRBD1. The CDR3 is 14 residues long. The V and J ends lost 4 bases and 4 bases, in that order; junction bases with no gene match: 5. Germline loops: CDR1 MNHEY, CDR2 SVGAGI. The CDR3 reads CASSFQGAVTEAFF. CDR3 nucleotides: TGTGCCAGCAGTTTTCAGGGGGCAGTCACTGAAGCTTTCTTT.

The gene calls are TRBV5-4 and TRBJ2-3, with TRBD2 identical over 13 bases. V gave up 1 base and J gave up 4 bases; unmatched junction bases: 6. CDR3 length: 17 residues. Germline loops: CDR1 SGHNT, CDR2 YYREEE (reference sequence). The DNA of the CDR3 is TGTGCCAGCAGCTTGTCTGGACTAGCGGGGGAAGCAGATACGCAGTATTTT. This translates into CASSLSGLAGEADTQYF.

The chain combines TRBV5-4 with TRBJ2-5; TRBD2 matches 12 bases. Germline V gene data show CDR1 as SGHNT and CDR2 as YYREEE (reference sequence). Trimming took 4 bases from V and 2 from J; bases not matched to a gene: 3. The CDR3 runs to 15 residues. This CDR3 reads CASSGGTSGQETQYF. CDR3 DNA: TGTGCCAGCAGCGGCGGGACTAGCGGGCAAGAGACCCAGTACTTC.

CDR3 coding DNA: TGTGCCAGCAGCCCCGGCTCTGGGGAGGGCGAGACCCAGTACTTC. Residues: CASSPGSGEGETQYF. The V call is TRBV9, the J call TRBJ2-5, with 7 bases matching TRBD2. CDR1 SGDLS and CDR2 YYNGEE come from the germline V gene. The CDR3 length is 15 residues. With V trimmed by 4 bases and J by 5 bases, 11 bases remained unmatched.

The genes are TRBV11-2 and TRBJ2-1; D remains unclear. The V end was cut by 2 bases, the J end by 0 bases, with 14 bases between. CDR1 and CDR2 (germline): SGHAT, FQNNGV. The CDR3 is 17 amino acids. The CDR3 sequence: CASSLTYELSSYNEQFF. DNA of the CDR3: TGTGCCAGCAGCTTAACCTACGAGTTGAGCTCCTACAATGAGCAGTTCTTC.

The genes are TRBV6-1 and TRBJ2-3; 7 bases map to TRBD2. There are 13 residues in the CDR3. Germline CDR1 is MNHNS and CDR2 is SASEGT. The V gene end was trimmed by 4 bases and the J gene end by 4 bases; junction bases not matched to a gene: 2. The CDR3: CASSGGRADTQYF. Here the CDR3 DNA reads TGTGCCAGCAGTGGTGGGAGGGCAGATACGCAGTATTTT.

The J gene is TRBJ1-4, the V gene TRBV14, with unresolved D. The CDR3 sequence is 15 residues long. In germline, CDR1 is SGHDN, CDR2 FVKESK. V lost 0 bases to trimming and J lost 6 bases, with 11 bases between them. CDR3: CASSQDKDLDEKLFF. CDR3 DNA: TGTGCCAGCAGCCAAGATAAAGATTTAGATGAAAAACTGTTTTTT.

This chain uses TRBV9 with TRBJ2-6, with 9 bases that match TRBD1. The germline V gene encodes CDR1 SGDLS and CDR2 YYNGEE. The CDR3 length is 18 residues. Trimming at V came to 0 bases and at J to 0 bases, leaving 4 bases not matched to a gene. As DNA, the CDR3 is TGTGCCAGCAGCGTAGTAGGGACAGGGCACTCTGGGGCCAACGTCCTGACTTTC. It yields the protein CASSVVGTGHSGANVLTF. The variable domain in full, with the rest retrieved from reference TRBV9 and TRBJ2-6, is DSGVTQTPKHLITATGQRVTLRCSPRSGDLSVYWYQQSLDQGLQFLIQYYNGEERAKGNILERFSAQQFPDLHSELNLSSLELGDSALYFCASSVVGTGHSGANVLTFGAGSRLTVL.

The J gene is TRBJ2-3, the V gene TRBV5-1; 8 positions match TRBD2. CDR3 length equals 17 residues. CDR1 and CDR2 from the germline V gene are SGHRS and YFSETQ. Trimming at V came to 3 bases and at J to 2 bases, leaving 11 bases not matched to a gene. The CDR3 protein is CASSSGRGLANTDTQYF. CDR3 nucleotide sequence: TGCGCCAGCAGCTCTGGACGAGGACTAGCAAACACAGATACGCAGTATTTT.

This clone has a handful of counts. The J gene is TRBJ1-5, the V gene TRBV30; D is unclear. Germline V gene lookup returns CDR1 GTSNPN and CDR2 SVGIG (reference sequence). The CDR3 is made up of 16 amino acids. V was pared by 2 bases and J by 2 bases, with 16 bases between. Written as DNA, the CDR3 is TGTGCCTGGAGTCCACGCCGGGGAAGTCGCAATCAGCCCCAGCATTTT. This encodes CAWSPRRGSRNQPQHF.

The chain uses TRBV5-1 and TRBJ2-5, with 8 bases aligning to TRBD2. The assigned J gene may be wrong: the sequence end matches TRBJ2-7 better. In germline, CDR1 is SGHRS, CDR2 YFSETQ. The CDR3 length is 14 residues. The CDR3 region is CASSSTGGAYEQYF. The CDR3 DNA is TGCGCCAGCAGCTCAACCGGGGGGGCGTACGAGCAGTACTTC.

The CDR3 reads CATSRELGRVDEKLFF. The CDR3 nucleotides are TGTGCCACCAGCAGAGAATTAGGGCGGGTTGACGAAAAACTGTTTTTT. The rearrangement links TRBV15 to TRBJ1-4; D gene unclear. Germline loops: CDR1 LNHNV, CDR2 YYDKDF (reference sequence). The CDR3 is made up of 16 amino acids. The V gene lost 0 bases and the J gene lost 8 bases, with 16 bases spanning the gap.

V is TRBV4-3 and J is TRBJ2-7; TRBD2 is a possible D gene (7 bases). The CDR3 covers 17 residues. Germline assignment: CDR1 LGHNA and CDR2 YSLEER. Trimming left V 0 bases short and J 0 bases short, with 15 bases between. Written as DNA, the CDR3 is TGCGCCAGCAGCCAAGAAGCGGGACAAACTCGCTCCTACGAGCAGTACTTC. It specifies CASSQEAGQTRSYEQYF.

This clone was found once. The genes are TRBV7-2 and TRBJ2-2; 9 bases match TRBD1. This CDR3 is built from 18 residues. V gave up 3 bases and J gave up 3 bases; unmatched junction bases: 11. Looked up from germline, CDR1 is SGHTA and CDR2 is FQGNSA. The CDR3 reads CASSFPGTGIWDTGELFF. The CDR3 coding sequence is TGTGCCAGCAGCTTCCCCGGGACAGGGATTTGGGACACCGGGGAGCTGTTTTTT.

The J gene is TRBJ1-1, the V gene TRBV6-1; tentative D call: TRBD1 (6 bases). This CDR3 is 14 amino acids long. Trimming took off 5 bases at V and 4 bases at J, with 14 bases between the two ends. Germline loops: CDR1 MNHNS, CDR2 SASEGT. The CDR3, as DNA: TGTGCCAGCAGTTCCGGGAGGGGGGCCACTGAAGCTTTCTTT. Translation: CASSSGRGATEAFF.

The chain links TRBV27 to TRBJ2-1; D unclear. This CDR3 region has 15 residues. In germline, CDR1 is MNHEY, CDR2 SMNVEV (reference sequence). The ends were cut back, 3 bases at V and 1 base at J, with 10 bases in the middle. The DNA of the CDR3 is TGTGCCAGCAGTTTTAGCCCCCTTTCCTACAATGAGCAGTTCTTC. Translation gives CASSFSPLSYNEQFF.

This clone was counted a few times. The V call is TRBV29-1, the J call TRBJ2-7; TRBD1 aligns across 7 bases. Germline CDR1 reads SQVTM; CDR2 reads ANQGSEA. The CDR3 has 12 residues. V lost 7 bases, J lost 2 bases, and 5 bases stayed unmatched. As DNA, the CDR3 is TGCAGCGCCAGGGACAGCGCCTACGAGCAGTACTTC. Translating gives CSARDSAYEQYF.

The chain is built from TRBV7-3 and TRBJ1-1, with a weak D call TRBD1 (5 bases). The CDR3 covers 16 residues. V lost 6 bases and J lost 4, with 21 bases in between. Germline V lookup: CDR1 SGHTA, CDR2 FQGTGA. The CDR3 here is CASSKNAAGMGTEAFF. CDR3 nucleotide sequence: TGTGCCAGCAGTAAAAATGCGGCAGGGATGGGCACTGAAGCTTTCTTT.